The clone carrying this T cell receptor beta chain was found many times. No antigen is known for it. Trimming cost V 5 bases and J 2 bases, with 18 bases left between them. Germline V gene data show CDR1 as MNHNS and CDR2 as SASEGT. The CDR3 has 17 residues. This entry is derived from a study of T-cell reconstitution after alpha-beta-depleted transplantation in children. The study, taken as a whole, reports: Some patients' high day-60 TCRbeta diversity was attributed to recipient cells surviving conditioning. At around two months after transplant, the alpha-beta T cells were reportedly derived from several hundred expanded clones that came from non-depleted graft cells. Newly made T cells mostly supplied T-cell counts and diversity one year after transplant.

Preparing the TCRbeta library involved the use of unique molecular identifiers. MiXCR, applied by TCRdb to the PCR reads, yields one record per CDR3 protein. Altogether approximately 630,000 distinct CDR3 sequences are present, 13% being singletons, with the ten largest covering roughly 0.77%. Sequenced material: PBMCs, taken before TCRalphabeta/CD19-depleted stem cell transplant. The clonotype originates from a girl aged 2 to 10 with congenital amegakaryocytic thrombocytopenia, due to receive a stem cell transplant. The gene calls are TRBV6-1 and TRBJ2-2; tentatively, D is TRBD1 (6 bases). This chain's CDR3 is CASSIVLGTSNTGELFF. The CDR3 DNA is TGTGCCAGCAGTATCGTTTTAGGGACATCCAACACCGGGGAGCTGTTTTTT.